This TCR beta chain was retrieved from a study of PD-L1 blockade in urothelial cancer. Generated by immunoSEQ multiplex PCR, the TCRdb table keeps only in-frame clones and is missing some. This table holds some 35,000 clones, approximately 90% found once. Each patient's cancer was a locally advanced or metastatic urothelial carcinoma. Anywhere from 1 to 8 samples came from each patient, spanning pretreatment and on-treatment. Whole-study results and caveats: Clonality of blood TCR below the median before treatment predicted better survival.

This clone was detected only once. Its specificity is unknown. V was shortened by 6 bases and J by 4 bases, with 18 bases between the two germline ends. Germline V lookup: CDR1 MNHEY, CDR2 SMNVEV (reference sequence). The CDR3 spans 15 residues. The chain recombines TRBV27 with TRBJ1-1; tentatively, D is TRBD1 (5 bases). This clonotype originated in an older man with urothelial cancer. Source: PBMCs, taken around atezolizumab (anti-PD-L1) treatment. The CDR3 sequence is CASRPQTVLGTEAFF. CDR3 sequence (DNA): TGTGCCAGCAGGCCCCAGACAGTGCTGGGCACTGAAGCTTTCTTT.